This T cell receptor (beta chain) derives from a study of T cell repertoires in cytomegalovirus infection. Study background: Both a matching HLA type and CMV infection were indicated by public TCR beta signatures. Study-level points and caveats: Carriers of CMV and the relevant HLA type were discriminated by public TCR beta frequency. Across the ex vivo response, the dominant clonotypes were HLA-C-restricted CMV-specific TCR beta clonotypes.

TCRdb re-called the reads with MiXCR, one entry per CDR3 protein. The sample includes over 100,000 distinct CDR3 sequences, 16% seen only once; the top ten take over 8%. Looked up from germline, CDR1 is SGHNT and CDR2 is YENEEA. Between the trimmed V and J ends, which lost 5 bases and 11 bases, there was a span of 14 bases. The CDR3 runs to 12 residues. The sample holds a few counts of this clonotype. Its target is unknown. This clonotype was sampled from a human donor in good health (CMV status not recorded). Some clones in this sample may be carry-over from other donors' samples. Material for sequencing was PBMCs. This chain links TRBV11-3 with TRBJ2-3; no clear D. CDR3: CASSARPGRQYF. CDR3 bases: TGTGCCAGCAGCGCGCGACCGGGTAGGCAGTATTTT.